This T cell receptor beta chain originates from a study of T cell changes during pregnancy in multiple sclerosis. The germline V gene encodes CDR1 LNHDA and CDR2 SQIVND (reference sequence). V lost 4 bases and J lost 2; bases outside the gene matches: 4. The CDR3 length is 16 residues. Assay used: immunoSEQ multiplex PCR; TCRdb lists only in-frame clones, some missing. Among roughly 54,000 clones listed, about 92% were seen once. The input for sequencing was CD4+ T cells from peripheral blood mononuclear cells, taken after pregnancy. V and J are TRBV19 and TRBJ2-1; 11 nucleotides align to TRBD2. The receptor's source is a female donor with multiple sclerosis, enrolled in a pregnancy study. This CDR3 is CASSTLLAGAYNEQFF. Here the CDR3 DNA reads TGTGCCAGTAGTACACTACTAGCGGGGGCCTACAATGAGCAGTTCTTC.